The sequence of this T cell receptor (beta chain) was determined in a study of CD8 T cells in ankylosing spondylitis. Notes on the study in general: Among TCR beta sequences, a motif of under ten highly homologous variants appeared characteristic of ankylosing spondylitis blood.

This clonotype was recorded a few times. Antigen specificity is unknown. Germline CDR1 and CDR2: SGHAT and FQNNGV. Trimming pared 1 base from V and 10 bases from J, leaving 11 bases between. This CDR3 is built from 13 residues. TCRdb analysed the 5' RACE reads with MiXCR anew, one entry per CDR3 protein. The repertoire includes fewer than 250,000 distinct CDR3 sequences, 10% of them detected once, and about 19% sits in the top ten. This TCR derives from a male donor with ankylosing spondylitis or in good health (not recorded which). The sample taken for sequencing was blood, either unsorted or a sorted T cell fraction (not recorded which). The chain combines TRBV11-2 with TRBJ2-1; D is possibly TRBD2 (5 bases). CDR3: CASSLGGAVEQFF. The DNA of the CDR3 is TGTGCCAGCAGCTTAGGAGGAGCGGTCGAGCAGTTCTTC. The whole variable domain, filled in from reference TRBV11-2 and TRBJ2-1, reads EAGVAQSPRYKIIEKRQSVAFWCNPISGHATLYWYQQILGQGPKLLIQFQNNGVVDDSQLPKDRFSAERLKGVDSTLKIQPAKLEDSAVYLCASSLGGAVEQFFGPGTRLTVL.